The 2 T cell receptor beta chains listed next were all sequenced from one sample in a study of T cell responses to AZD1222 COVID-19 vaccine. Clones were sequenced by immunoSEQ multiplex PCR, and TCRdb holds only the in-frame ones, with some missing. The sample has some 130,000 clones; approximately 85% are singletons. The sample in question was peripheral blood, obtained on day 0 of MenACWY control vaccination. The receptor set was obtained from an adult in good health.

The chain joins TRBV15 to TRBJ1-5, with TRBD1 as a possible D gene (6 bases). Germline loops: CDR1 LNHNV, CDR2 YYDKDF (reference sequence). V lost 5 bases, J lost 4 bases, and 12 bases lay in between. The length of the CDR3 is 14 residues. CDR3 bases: TGTGCCACCAGCCCCCGACAGGAAAATCAGCCCCAGCATTTT. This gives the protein CATSPRQENQPQHF.

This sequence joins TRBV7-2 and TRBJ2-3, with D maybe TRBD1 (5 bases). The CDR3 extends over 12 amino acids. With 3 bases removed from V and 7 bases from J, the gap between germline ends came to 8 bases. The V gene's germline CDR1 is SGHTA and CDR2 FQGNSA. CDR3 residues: CASSFQGYTQYF. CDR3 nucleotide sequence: TGTGCCAGCAGCTTCCAGGGTTATACGCAGTATTTT.